This TCR beta chain was profiled in a study of T-cell memory formation after mild COVID-19. One entry per CDR3 protein, called by TCRdb with MiXCR from the 5' RACE reads. Of just over 150,000 distinct CDR3 sequences detected, roughly 28% appear once; the ten largest clones hold 12%. A few counts support this clonotype. The CDR3 runs to 16 residues. Germline V CDR1 and CDR2: SGHVS, FNYEAQ. V was trimmed by 2 bases and J by 0 bases, leaving 12 bases between them. The sequence was obtained from an adult woman who had mild COVID-19 (a few samples of this study predate the infection). Cell type and time point are not known. The rearrangement uses TRBV7-6 and TRBJ2-3; D not resolved. Specimen: PBMCs or a T cell subset sorted from them (not recorded which). The CDR3, as DNA: TGTGCCAGCAGCTTATCGAGAGCGACTAGCACAGATACGCAGTATTTT. Amino acid sequence: CASSLSRATSTDTQYF.